What follows are 10 T cell receptor beta chains derived from one specimen sequenced in a study of T cells in localized non-small cell lung cancer. Sequencing used immunoSEQ multiplex PCR; TCRdb keeps in-frame clones, though not all of them. The sample lists fewer than 2,000 clones, just under 30% occurring once. The sequences come from normal lung tissue next to the tumor, collected before any cancer treatment. Receptors were obtained from a male donor older than 55 with stage II squamous cell lung carcinoma.

This clone is labeled medium-sized. The V gene is TRBV11-3, the J gene TRBJ1-1; the D is unclear. Trimming stripped 5 bases from V and 1 base from J, with 23 bases between. The CDR3 spans 18 residues. CDR1 SGHNT and CDR2 YENEEA come from the germline V gene. The chain's CDR3 is CASSNSSEPQIPNTEAFF. In DNA, the CDR3 is TGTGCCAGCAGCAATTCTTCAGAACCCCAAATACCGAACACTGAAGCTTTCTTT.

This clone was observed a few times. The chain links TRBV11-3 to TRBJ2-7; 8 bases agree with TRBD1. Germline CDR1 SGHNT, CDR2 YENEEA. J was trimmed by 2 bases and V by 3 bases; bases with no gene match: 9. The CDR3 sequence is 16 residues long. CDR3 loop: CASSFRQGALTYEQYF. Here the CDR3 DNA reads TGTGCCAGCAGCTTCAGGCAGGGGGCGCTTACCTACGAGCAGTACTTC.

This clone was observed a few times. V and J are TRBV11-3 and TRBJ2-2, with a weak D call TRBD1 (5 bases). Germline V gene lookup returns CDR1 SGHNT and CDR2 YENEEA. The CDR3 consists of 14 residues. The V end was cut by 4 bases, the J end by 5 bases, with 11 bases between. Written as DNA, the CDR3 is TGTGCCAGCAGCTGGGATAGGGGTACCGGGGAGCTGTTTTTT. Its translation: CASSWDRGTGELFF.

In its sample, this clone was seen a few times. The chain couples TRBV19 to TRBJ2-7, with D perhaps matching TRBD2 (6 bases). CDR1 LNHDA and CDR2 SQIVND come from the germline V gene (reference sequence). V was clipped by 6 bases and J by 0 bases, with 12 bases between them. This CDR3 has 14 residues. CDR3 protein: CASRGRQSSYEQYF. The CDR3 coding sequence is TGTGCCAGTAGGGGGAGGCAGAGCTCCTACGAGCAGTACTTC.

This clone was recorded a few times. The chain links TRBV11-3 to TRBJ2-1; 15 nucleotides align to TRBD2. The CDR3 is 16 amino acids. Per the germline V gene, CDR1 is SGHNT and CDR2 is YENEEA. The junction had 5 bases not matched to a gene; V was cut back by 5 bases and J by 6 bases. This CDR3 reads CASSQGLAGGSNEQFF. The CDR3 DNA sequence: TGTGCCAGCAGCCAGGGACTAGCGGGAGGAAGCAATGAGCAGTTCTTC.

The chain couples TRBV6-8 to TRBJ1-3; perhaps TRBD1 as D (6 bases). The CDR3 is 15 amino acids. V shed 0 bases and J shed 9 bases, with 15 bases lying between them. Germline CDR1 MNHGY, CDR2 SAAAGT. CDR3 bases: TGTGCCAGCAGTTACTCAATAGGGGGTGGAGGCACCATATATTTT. It yields the protein CASSYSIGGGGTIYF.

The CDR3 DNA follows: TGTGCCAGTACCGGGACAGGGAGGAGGACTGAAGCTTTCTTT. Translating it yields CASTGTGRRTEAFF. The rearrangement joins TRBV6-8 to TRBJ1-1; TRBD1 agrees at 9 bases. The CDR3 totals 14 residues. Germline assignment: CDR1 MNHGY and CDR2 SAAAGT. The ends lost 9 bases at V and 5 bases at J; junction bases unmatched: 10.

Here the CDR3 reads CASAFSGGYADTQYF. CDR3 sequence (DNA): TGTGCCAGCGCATTTAGCGGGGGGTACGCAGATACGCAGTATTTT. The chain is built from TRBV11-3 and TRBJ2-3; TRBD2 agrees at 10 bases. Germline V gene sequence: CDR1 SGHNT, CDR2 YENEEA. The trim removed 8 bases at V and 4 bases at J, leaving 9 bases unmatched. The CDR3 consists of 15 residues.

This chain uses TRBV1 with TRBJ2-6; TRBD1 is the table's D call, not checked against the DNA. TRBV1 is a known pseudogene. The CDR3 spans 18 residues. CDR3 sequence reads: CASSTGQGVSSGANVLTF. For the CDR3, the DNA is TGCGCCAGCAGCACCGGACAGGGGGTGAGCTCTGGGGCCAACGTCCTGACTTTC.

The chain employs TRBV28 and TRBJ2-7, with D perhaps matching TRBD1 or TRBD2 (5 bases each). This CDR3 region has 16 residues. Germline lookup yields CDR1 MDHEN and CDR2 SYDVKM. Trimming stripped 5 bases from V and 2 bases from J, with 19 bases between. DNA for the CDR3: TGTGCCAGCAGTCTCCCCCCCGGGGCGCCTCCCTACGAGCAGTACTTC. Protein product: CASSLPPGAPPYEQYF.